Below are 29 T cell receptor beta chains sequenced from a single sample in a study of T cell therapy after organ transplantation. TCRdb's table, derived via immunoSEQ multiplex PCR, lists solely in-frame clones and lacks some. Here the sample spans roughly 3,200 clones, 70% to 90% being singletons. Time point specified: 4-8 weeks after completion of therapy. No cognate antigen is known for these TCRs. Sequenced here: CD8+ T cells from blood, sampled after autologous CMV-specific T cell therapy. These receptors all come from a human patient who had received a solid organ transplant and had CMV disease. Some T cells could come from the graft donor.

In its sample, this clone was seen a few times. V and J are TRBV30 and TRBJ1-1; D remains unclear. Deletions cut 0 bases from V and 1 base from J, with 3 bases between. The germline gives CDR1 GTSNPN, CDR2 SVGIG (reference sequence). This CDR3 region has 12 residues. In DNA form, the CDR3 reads TGTGCCTGGAGTGTTGGGAACACTGAAGCTTTCTTT. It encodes CAWSVGNTEAFF.

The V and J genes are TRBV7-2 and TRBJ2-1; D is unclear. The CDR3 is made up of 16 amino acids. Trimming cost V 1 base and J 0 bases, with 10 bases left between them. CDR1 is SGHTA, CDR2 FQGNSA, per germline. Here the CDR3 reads CASSLGLLSSYNEQFF. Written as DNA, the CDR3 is TGTGCCAGCAGCTTAGGCCTGCTTAGCTCCTACAATGAGCAGTTCTTC.

The CDR3 reads CASRAGNTIYF. The CDR3 coding sequence is TGTGCCAGCAGGGCCGGGAACACCATATATTTT. This chain joins TRBV6-6 and TRBJ1-3; D is unresolved. The CDR3 is made up of 11 amino acids. V shed 6 bases and J shed 7 bases, with 7 bases lying between them. Germline CDR1 is MNHNY and CDR2 is SVGAGI (reference sequence).

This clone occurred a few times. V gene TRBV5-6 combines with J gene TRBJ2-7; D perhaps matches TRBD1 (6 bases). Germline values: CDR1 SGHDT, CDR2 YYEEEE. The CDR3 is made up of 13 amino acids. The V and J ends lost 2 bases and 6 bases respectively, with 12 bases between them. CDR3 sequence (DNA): TGTGCCAGCAGCTTAGGATCAGGGGTCGAGCAGTACTTC. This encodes CASSLGSGVEQYF.

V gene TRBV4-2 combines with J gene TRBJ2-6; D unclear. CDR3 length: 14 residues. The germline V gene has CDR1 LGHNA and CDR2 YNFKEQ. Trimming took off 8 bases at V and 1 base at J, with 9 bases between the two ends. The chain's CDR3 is CASFMGSGANVLTF. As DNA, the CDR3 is TGTGCCAGCTTTATGGGGTCTGGGGCCAACGTCCTGACTTTC.

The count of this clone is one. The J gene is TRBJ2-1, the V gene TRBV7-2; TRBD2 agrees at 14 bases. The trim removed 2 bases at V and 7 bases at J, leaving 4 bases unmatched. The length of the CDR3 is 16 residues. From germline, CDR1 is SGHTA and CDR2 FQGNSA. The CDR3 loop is CASSLKGTSGRNEQFF. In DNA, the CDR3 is TGTGCCAGCAGCTTAAAAGGGACTAGCGGGAGAAATGAGCAGTTCTTC.

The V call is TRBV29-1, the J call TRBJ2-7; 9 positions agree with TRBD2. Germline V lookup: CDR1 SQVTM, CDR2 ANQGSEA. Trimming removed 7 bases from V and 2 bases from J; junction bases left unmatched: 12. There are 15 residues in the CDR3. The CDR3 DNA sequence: TGCAGCGCGGGGGGCCTAGCGGGGCCTACCTACGAGCAGTACTTC. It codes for CSAGGLAGPTYEQYF.

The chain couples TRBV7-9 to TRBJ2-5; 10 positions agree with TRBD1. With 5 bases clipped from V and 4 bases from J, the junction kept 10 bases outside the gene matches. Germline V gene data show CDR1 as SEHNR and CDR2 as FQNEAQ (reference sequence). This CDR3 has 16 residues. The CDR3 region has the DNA TGTGCCAGCAGCGGCGGGACAGGGGTCGTTGTAGAGACCCAGTACTTC. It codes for CASSGGTGVVVETQYF.

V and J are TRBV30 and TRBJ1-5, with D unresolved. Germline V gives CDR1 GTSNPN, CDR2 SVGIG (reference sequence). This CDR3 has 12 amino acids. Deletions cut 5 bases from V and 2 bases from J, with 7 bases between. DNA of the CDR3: TGTGCCTGGGCGGACGGCAATCAGCCCCAGCATTTT. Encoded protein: CAWADGNQPQHF.

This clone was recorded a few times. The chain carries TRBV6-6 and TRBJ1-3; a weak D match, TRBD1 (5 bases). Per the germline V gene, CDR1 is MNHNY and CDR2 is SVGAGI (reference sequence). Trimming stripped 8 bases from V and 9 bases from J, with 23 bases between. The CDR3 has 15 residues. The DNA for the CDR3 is TGTGCCAGCTGGGTCCCGGTTGCTCCGCAGGGCACCATATATTTT. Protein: CASWVPVAPQGTIYF.

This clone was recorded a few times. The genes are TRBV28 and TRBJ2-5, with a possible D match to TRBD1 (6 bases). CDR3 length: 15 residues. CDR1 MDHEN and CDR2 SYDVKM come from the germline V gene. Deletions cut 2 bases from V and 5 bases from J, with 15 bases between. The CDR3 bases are TGTGCCAGCAGTTTAGGGGGCAGTCCTGATGAGACCCAGTACTTC. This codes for CASSLGGSPDETQYF.

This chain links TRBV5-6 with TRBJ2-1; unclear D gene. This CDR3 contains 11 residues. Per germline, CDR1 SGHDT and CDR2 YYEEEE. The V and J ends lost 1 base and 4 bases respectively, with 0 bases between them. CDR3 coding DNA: TGTGCCAGCAGCTTGTACAATGAGCAGTTCTTC. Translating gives CASSLYNEQFF. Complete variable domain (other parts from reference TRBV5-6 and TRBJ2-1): DAGVTQSPTHLIKTRGQQVTLRCSPKSGHDTVSWYQQALGQGPQFIFQYYEEEERQRGNFPDRFSGHQFPNYSSELNVNALLLGDSALYLCASSLYNEQFFGPGTRLTVL.

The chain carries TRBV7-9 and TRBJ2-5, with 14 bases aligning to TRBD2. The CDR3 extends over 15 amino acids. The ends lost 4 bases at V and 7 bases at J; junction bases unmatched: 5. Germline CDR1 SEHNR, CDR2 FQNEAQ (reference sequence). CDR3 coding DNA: TGTGCCAGCAGCTCGGGACTAGCGGGGGAGAGGACCCAGTACTTC. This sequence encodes CASSSGLAGERTQYF.

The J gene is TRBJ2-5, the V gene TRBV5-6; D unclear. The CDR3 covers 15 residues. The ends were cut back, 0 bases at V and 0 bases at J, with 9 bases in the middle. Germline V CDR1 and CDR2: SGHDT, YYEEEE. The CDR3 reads CASSLAQEYQETQYF. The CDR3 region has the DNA TGTGCCAGCAGCTTGGCCCAGGAGTACCAAGAGACCCAGTACTTC.

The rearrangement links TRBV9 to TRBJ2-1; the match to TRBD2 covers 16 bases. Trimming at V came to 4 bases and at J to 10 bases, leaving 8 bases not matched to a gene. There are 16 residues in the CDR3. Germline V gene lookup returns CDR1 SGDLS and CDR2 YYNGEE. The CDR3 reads CASSPWGLAGGAEQFF. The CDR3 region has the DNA TGTGCCAGCAGCCCGTGGGGACTAGCGGGAGGGGCCGAGCAGTTCTTC.

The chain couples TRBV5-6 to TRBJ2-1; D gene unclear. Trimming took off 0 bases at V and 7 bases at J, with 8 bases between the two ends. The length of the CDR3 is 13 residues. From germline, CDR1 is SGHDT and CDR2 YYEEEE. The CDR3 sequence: CASSLGTKNEQFF. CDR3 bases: TGTGCCAGCAGCTTGGGAACGAAAAATGAGCAGTTCTTC.

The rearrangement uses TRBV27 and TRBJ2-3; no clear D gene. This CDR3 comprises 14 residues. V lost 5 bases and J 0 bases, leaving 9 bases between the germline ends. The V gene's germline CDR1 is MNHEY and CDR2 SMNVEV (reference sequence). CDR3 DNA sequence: TGTGCCAGCAGTCCCCTATATAGCACAGATACGCAGTATTTT. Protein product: CASSPLYSTDTQYF.

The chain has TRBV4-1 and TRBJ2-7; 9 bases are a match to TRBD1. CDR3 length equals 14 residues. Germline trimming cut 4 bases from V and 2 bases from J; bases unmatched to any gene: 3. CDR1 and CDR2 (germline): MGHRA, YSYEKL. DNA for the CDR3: TGCGCCAGCAGCCTCCGGGACAGGGCCTACGAGCAGTACTTC. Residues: CASSLRDRAYEQYF.

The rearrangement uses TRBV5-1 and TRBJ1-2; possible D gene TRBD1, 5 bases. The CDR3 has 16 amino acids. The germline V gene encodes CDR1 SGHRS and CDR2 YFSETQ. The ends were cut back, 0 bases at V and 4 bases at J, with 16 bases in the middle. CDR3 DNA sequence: TGCGCCAGCAGCTTGGCGATGGGAGGGGAACCCTATGGCTACACCTTC. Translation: CASSLAMGGEPYGYTF.

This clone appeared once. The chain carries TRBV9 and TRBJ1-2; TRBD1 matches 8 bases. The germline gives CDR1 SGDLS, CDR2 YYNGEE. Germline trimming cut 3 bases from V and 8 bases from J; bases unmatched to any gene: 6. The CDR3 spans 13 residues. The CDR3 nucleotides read TGTGCCAGCAGCGACGGGACAGGCTACGGCTACACCTTC. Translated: CASSDGTGYGYTF.

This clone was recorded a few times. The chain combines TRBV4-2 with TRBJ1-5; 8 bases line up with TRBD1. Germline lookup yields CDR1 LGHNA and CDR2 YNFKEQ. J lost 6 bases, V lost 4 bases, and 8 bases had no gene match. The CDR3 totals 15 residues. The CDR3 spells CASSPSTGEGQPQHF. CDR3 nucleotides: TGTGCCAGCAGCCCTTCGACAGGGGAGGGTCAGCCCCAGCATTTT.

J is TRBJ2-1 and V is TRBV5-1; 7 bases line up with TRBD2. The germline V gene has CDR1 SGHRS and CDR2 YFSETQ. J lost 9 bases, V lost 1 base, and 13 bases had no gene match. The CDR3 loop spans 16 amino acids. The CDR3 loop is CASSLYTAGEGGEQFF. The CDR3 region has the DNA TGCGCCAGCAGCTTGTATACTGCGGGAGAGGGTGGTGAGCAGTTCTTC.

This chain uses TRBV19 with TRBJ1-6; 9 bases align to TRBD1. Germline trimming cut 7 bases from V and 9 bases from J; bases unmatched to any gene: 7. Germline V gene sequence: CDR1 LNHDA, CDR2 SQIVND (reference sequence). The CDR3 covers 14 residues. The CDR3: CASMGGQGSSPLHF. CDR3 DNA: TGTGCCAGTATGGGAGGACAGGGGTCTTCACCCCTCCACTTT.

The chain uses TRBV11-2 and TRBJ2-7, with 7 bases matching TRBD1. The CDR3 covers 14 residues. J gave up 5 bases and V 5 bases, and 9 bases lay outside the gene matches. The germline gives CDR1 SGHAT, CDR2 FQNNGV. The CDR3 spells CASSLQGVPDEQYF. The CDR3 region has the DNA TGTGCCAGCAGCCTTCAGGGGGTACCCGACGAGCAGTACTTC.

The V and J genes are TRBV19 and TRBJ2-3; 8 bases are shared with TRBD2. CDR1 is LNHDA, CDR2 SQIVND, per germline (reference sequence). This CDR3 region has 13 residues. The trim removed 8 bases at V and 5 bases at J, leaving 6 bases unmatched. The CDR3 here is CASLAGQGDTQYF. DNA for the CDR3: TGTGCCAGTTTAGCGGGGCAGGGAGATACGCAGTATTTT. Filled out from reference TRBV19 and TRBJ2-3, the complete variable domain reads DGGITQSPKYLFRKEGQNVTLSCEQNLNHDAMYWYRQDPGQGLRLIYYSQIVNDFQKGDIAEGYSVSREKKESFPLTVTSAQKNPTAFYLCASLAGQGDTQYFGPGTRLTVL.

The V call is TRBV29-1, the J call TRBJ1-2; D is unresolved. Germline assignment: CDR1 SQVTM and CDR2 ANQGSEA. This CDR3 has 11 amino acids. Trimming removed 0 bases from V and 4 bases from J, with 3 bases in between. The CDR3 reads CSVEESYGYTF. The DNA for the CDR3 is TGCAGCGTTGAAGAATCCTATGGCTACACCTTC.

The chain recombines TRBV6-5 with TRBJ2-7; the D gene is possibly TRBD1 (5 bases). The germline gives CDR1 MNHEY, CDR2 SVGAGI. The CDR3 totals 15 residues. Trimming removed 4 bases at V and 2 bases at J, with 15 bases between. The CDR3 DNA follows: TGTGCCAGCAGTTTGAGACAGTTTAGGACCTACGAGCAGTACTTC. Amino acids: CASSLRQFRTYEQYF.

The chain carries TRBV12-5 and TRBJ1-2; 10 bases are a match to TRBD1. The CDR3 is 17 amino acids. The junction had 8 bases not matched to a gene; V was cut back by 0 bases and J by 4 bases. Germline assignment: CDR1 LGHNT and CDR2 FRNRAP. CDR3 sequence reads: CASGLVVSDRGSYGYTF. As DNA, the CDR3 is TGTGCTAGTGGTTTGGTAGTTTCGGACAGGGGGTCCTATGGCTACACCTTC.

Written as DNA, the CDR3 is TGTGCCAGCAGTTATGCTCTGGCCGGGGAGCTGTTTTTT. This gives the protein CASSYALAGELFF. The chain joins TRBV6-5 to TRBJ2-2; no clear D gene. This CDR3 is built from 13 residues. Per the germline V gene, CDR1 is MNHEY and CDR2 is SVGAGI. V shed 3 bases and J shed 6 bases, with 8 bases lying between them.